The 18 T cell receptor beta chains given below trace back to one sample, sequenced in a study of blood T cell repertoires in COVID-19. Produced via immunoSEQ multiplex PCR; TCRdb's table is partial and in-frame only. The sample consists of approximately 210,000 clones, roughly 78% of them appearing once. Material for sequencing was peripheral blood. The receptors originated from a woman between 40 and 55 years old with acute or convalescent COVID-19.

The chain couples TRBV6-5 to TRBJ1-1; 10 positions agree with TRBD1. The V gene end was trimmed by 4 bases and the J gene end by 1 base; junction bases not matched to a gene: 6. CDR1 MNHEY and CDR2 SVGAGI come from the germline V gene. This CDR3 region has 16 residues. CDR3 nucleotides: TGTGCCAGCAGTTTTGACAGGGGGCTTTCGAACACTGAAGCTTTCTTT. Protein: CASSFDRGLSNTEAFF.

The chain recombines TRBV9 with TRBJ2-2, with TRBD1 matching 8 bases. V trimming: 3 bases; J trimming: 1 base; junction bases outside the gene matches: 2. This CDR3 spans 15 amino acids. Germline CDR1 reads SGDLS; CDR2 reads YYNGEE. The CDR3 here is CASSAGTGNTGELFF. In nucleotides, the CDR3 is TGTGCCAGCAGCGCGGGGACAGGGAACACCGGGGAGCTGTTTTTT.

The chain recombines TRBV18 with TRBJ2-7, with a weak D call TRBD1 (5 bases). The germline V and J ends were trimmed by 3 bases and 7 bases, with 16 bases remaining between them. This CDR3 contains 14 residues. Germline assignment: CDR1 KGHSH and CDR2 LQKENI. The CDR3 DNA is TGTGCCAGCTCACCCGCCCCGGACATTGGTGAGCAGTACTTC. This gives the protein CASSPAPDIGEQYF.

The rearrangement joins TRBV24-1 to TRBJ1-5, with unresolved D. Germline assignment: CDR1 KGHDR and CDR2 SFDVKD. The ends were cut back, 10 bases at V and 0 bases at J, with 12 bases in the middle. The CDR3 is 14 residues long. CDR3 region: CATTKAGSNQPQHF. The CDR3 DNA is TGTGCCACGACAAAGGCGGGTAGCAATCAGCCCCAGCATTTT.

This sequence joins TRBV4-1 and TRBJ1-1; 7 nucleotides match TRBD1. The V and J ends lost 7 bases and 2 bases, in that order; junction bases with no gene match: 4. The CDR3 extends over 13 amino acids. CDR1 MGHRA and CDR2 YSYEKL come from the germline V gene. The CDR3 coding sequence is TGCGCCAGCAATGACAGGGTCAACACTGAAGCTTTCTTT. Protein product: CASNDRVNTEAFF.

The V call is TRBV7-6, the J call TRBJ2-3; 15 nucleotides align to TRBD2. This CDR3 comprises 17 residues. Trimming cost V 5 bases and J 5 bases; bases outside gene matches: 8. Germline CDR1 is SGHVS and CDR2 is FNYEAQ. For the CDR3, the DNA is TGTGCCAGCAGCCCCGCTGGACTAGCGGGGGGGCAAGATACGCAGTATTTT. It is translated as CASSPAGLAGGQDTQYF. Variable domain in full (rest from reference TRBV7-6 and TRBJ2-3): GAGVSQSPRYKVTKRGQDVALRCDPISGHVSLYWYRQALGQGPEFLTYFNYEAQQDKSGLPNDRFSAERPEGSISTLTIQRTEQRDSAMYRCASSPAGLAGGQDTQYFGPGTRLTVL.

This clone occurred a few times. The V gene is TRBV6-6, the J gene TRBJ1-1; weak D call: TRBD1 (5 bases). The V gene's germline CDR1 is MNHNY and CDR2 SVGAGI (reference sequence). The CDR3 loop spans 12 amino acids. The CDR3 region is CAHGVGGTEAFF. The CDR3 region has the DNA TGTGCGCACGGTGTCGGGGGCACTGAAGCTTTCTTT.

This chain joins TRBV19 and TRBJ1-5; 8 bases match TRBD1. The germline gives CDR1 LNHDA, CDR2 SQIVND (reference sequence). The CDR3 totals 16 residues. Trimming took 4 bases from V and 5 from J; bases not matched to a gene: 10. CDR3 sequence reads: CASSRKTGEGDQPQHF. The CDR3 DNA is TGTGCCAGTAGTAGAAAGACAGGGGAGGGGGATCAGCCCCAGCATTTT. Filled out from reference TRBV19 and TRBJ1-5, the complete variable domain reads DGGITQSPKYLFRKEGQNVTLSCEQNLNHDAMYWYRQDPGQGLRLIYYSQIVNDFQKGDIAEGYSVSREKKESFPLTVTSAQKNPTAFYLCASSRKTGEGDQPQHFGDGTRLSIL.

The chain is built from TRBV30 and TRBJ1-2; tentatively, D is TRBD1 (6 bases). Trimming left V 3 bases short and J 5 bases short, with 13 bases between. Germline CDR1 GTSNPN, CDR2 SVGIG (reference sequence). The CDR3 totals 13 residues. The CDR3 spells CAWRHKQGYGYTF. CDR3 DNA: TGTGCCTGGAGGCACAAACAGGGTTATGGCTACACCTTC.

V usage is TRBV11-2 and J usage is TRBJ2-1; 12 bases match TRBD2. Per germline, CDR1 SGHAT and CDR2 FQNNGV. With V trimmed by 1 base and J by 9 bases, 7 bases remained unmatched. This CDR3 spans 16 amino acids. The CDR3 coding sequence is TGTGCCAGCAGCTTAGGCCGACTAGCGGGAGTAAGTGAGCAGTTCTTC. It specifies CASSLGRLAGVSEQFF.

The chain is built from TRBV4-3 and TRBJ2-3; TRBD1 matches 8 bases. The J segment lost 3 bases and the V segment lost 0 bases, leaving 5 bases of the junction unmatched. Germline V gives CDR1 LGHNA, CDR2 YSLEER. The CDR3 totals 16 residues. The CDR3 region is CASSQDPRQGTDTQYF. In DNA, the CDR3 is TGCGCCAGCAGCCAAGATCCCCGACAGGGGACAGATACGCAGTATTTT.

The chain is built from TRBV2 and TRBJ2-1, with TRBD1 as a possible D gene (8 bases). Trimming pared 5 bases from V and 4 bases from J, leaving 15 bases between. CDR3 length: 15 amino acids. Germline V gene lookup returns CDR1 SNHLY and CDR2 FYNNEI. DNA for the CDR3: TGTGCCAGCAGTTTTGACAGGGGAGGGTACAATGAGCAGTTCTTC. Amino acids: CASSFDRGGYNEQFF.

This chain uses TRBV2 with TRBJ2-7; TRBD1 agrees at 8 bases. The V segment lost 10 bases and the J segment 3 bases; nucleotides outside the gene matches: 14. The germline V gene has CDR1 SNHLY and CDR2 FYNNEI. This CDR3 has 15 residues. This chain's CDR3 is CATKAWQGANYEQYF. The CDR3 DNA reads TGTGCCACAAAGGCTTGGCAGGGGGCGAACTACGAGCAGTACTTC.

The chain couples TRBV7-9 to TRBJ2-1; 9 nucleotides match TRBD1. Germline V gene sequence: CDR1 SEHNR, CDR2 FQNEAQ (reference sequence). V trimming: 4 bases; J trimming: 5 bases; junction bases outside the gene matches: 6. The CDR3 has 15 residues. The CDR3 bases are TGTGCCAGCAGCTCCCTCGGACAGGGGAACAATGAGCAGTTCTTC. Encoded protein: CASSSLGQGNNEQFF. Combining the CDR3 with reference TRBV7-9 and TRBJ2-1 gives the whole variable domain DTGVSQNPRHKITKRGQNVTFRCDPISEHNRLYWYRQTLGQGPEFLTYFQNEAQLEKSRLLSDRFSAERPKGSFSTLEIQRTEQGDSAMYLCASSSLGQGNNEQFFGPGTRLTVL.

This sequence joins TRBV2 and TRBJ2-7; 8 bases agree with TRBD2. Germline lookup yields CDR1 SNHLY and CDR2 FYNNEI. V was clipped by 10 bases and J by 3 bases; unmatched bases: 8. The CDR3 loop spans 13 amino acids. As DNA, the CDR3 is TGTGCCACCAAGAGCGGGAGCAGCTACGAGCAGTACTTC. As protein: CATKSGSSYEQYF.

The chain combines TRBV18 with TRBJ2-5, with 9 positions matching TRBD1. V gave up 4 bases and J gave up 5 bases; unmatched junction bases: 11. Germline CDR1 and CDR2: KGHSH and LQKENI. The CDR3 runs to 16 residues. In DNA form, the CDR3 reads TGTGCCAGCTCACGTTCTGGACAGGGGACTATGGAGACCCAGTACTTC. The encoded protein is CASSRSGQGTMETQYF.

This clone has only one observation. The chain is built from TRBV2 and TRBJ2-4; 8 bases agree with TRBD1. Unmatched junction bases numbered 7, after V lost 7 bases and J lost 8 bases. Germline V gives CDR1 SNHLY, CDR2 FYNNEI. CDR3 length: 13 residues. The CDR3 DNA follows: TGTGCCAGCACCACGGACAGGGAGGACATTCAGTACTTC. Amino acid sequence: CASTTDREDIQYF. Full variable domain (remainder filled in from reference TRBV2 and TRBJ2-4): EPEVTQTPSHQVTQMGQEVILRCVPISNHLYFYWYRQILGQKVEFLVSFYNNEISEKSEIFDDQFSVERPDGSNFTLKIRSTKLEDSAMYFCASTTDREDIQYFGAGTRLSVL.

The V and J genes are TRBV15 and TRBJ1-4; D might be TRBD1 (5 bases). CDR1 and CDR2 from the germline V gene are LNHNV and YYDKDF (reference sequence). V lost 4 bases and J lost 3, with 6 bases in between. The CDR3 is 13 residues long. This CDR3 reads CATSKQANEKLFF. The CDR3, as DNA: TGTGCCACCAGCAAACAGGCTAATGAAAAACTGTTTTTT. Based on the CDR3 plus reference TRBV15 and TRBJ1-4, the full variable domain is DAMVIQNPRYQVTQFGKPVTLSCSQTLNHNVMYWYQQKSSQAPKLLFHYYDKDFNNEADTPDNFQSRRPNTSFCFLDIRSPGLGDTAMYLCATSKQANEKLFFGSGTQLSVL.